Each of the 30 T cell receptor beta chains below was sequenced from the same sample in a study of PD-1 blockade in classical Hodgkin lymphoma. Repertoires were generated with immunoSEQ multiplex PCR, while TCRdb's copy carries only in-frame clones and drops some. The sample yields over 6,000 clones, about 86% seen once. Every patient had relapsed following autologous stem cell transplantation, and cohorts differed in brentuximab vedotin exposure. The specimen was peripheral blood mononuclear cells (PBMCs), collected before the second cycle of nivolumab. These receptors came from a human donor with classical Hodgkin lymphoma.

This sequence joins TRBV7-8 and TRBJ2-1; D may be TRBD1 (6 bases). The V gene lost 4 bases and the J gene lost 1 base, with 14 bases spanning the gap. The V gene's germline CDR1 is SGHVS and CDR2 FQNEAQ. This CDR3 has 16 amino acids. The CDR3, as DNA: TGTGCCAGCAGCTGGGCGGGCAGGGGATCCTACAATGAGCAGTTCTTC. Protein sequence: CASSWAGRGSYNEQFF.

The chain is built from TRBV6-1 and TRBJ2-5, with TRBD1 matching 10 bases. Trimming at V came to 4 bases and at J to 3 bases, leaving 5 bases not matched to a gene. The CDR3 is 15 amino acids. Per the germline V gene, CDR1 is MNHNS and CDR2 is SASEGT. In DNA form, the CDR3 reads TGTGCCAGCAGTGCATGGGACAGGGGAAAAGAGACCCAGTACTTC. This encodes CASSAWDRGKETQYF.

The rearrangement links TRBV2 to TRBJ2-7; D uncertain. The CDR3 loop spans 12 amino acids. Germline-derived CDR1 and CDR2 are SNHLY and FYNNEI. V gave up 5 bases and J gave up 5 bases, with 10 bases separating them. The CDR3 is CASSWFPNEQYV. In DNA form, the CDR3 reads TGTGCCAGCAGTTGGTTTCCCAACGAGCAGTACGTC.

This clone was picked up one time. The CDR3 sequence: CASSSYRVGPVETQYF. CDR3 DNA sequence: TGTGCCAGCAGCTCCTACAGGGTAGGGCCTGTGGAGACCCAGTACTTC. This chain connects TRBV7-8 to TRBJ2-5; D is perhaps TRBD1 (6 bases). Germline assignment: CDR1 SGHVS and CDR2 FQNEAQ. The V end was cut by 4 bases, the J end by 5 bases, with 20 bases between. The CDR3 length is 16 residues.

The V and J genes are TRBV2 and TRBJ1-5; no reliable D call. CDR1 is SNHLY and CDR2 is FYNNEI in the germline V gene. Trimming took 6 bases from V and 1 from J, leaving 7 bases between them. CDR3 length: 13 amino acids. The CDR3 sequence is CASRGWSNQPQHF. The CDR3 region has the DNA TGTGCCAGCAGAGGATGGAGCAATCAGCCCCAGCATTTT.

This clone was seen only a few times. This chain connects TRBV5-1 to TRBJ2-1; D tentatively fits TRBD1 or TRBD2 (7 bases each). The germline V gene encodes CDR1 SGHRS and CDR2 YFSETQ. This CDR3 has 16 residues. V lost 4 bases to trimming and J lost 4 bases, with 18 bases between them. CDR3 region: CASSPRGGTSYNEQFF. The CDR3 DNA reads as TGCGCCAGCAGCCCCAGGGGGGGGACATCTTACAATGAGCAGTTCTTC.

The rearrangement links TRBV27 to TRBJ2-3; D might be TRBD2 (7 bases). Trimming removed 3 bases at V and 4 bases at J, with 11 bases between. The CDR3 extends over 14 amino acids. Germline CDR1 reads MNHEY; CDR2 reads SMNVEV (reference sequence). The CDR3 nucleotides read TGTGCCAGCAGTTTTGGCGGGGGCCCAGATACGCAGTATTTT. Translated, it gives CASSFGGGPDTQYF.

V is TRBV4-1 and J is TRBJ1-2, with D possibly being TRBD1 (5 bases). V lost 0 bases to trimming and J lost 4 bases, with 12 bases between them. The CDR3 runs to 15 residues. The germline gives CDR1 MGHRA, CDR2 YSYEKL. The CDR3 bases are TGCGCCAGCAGCCAAGATCATAACAGGCCCTATGGCTACACCTTC. Amino acids: CASSQDHNRPYGYTF.

This clone was picked up one time. The chain has TRBV6-1 and TRBJ1-5; TRBD1 might be the D (5 bases). In germline, CDR1 is MNHNS, CDR2 SASEGT. V lost 2 bases to trimming and J lost 7 bases, with 12 bases between them. The CDR3 extends over 14 amino acids. DNA for the CDR3: TGTGCCAGCAGTGAATCGGGGGGGAAGCAGCCCCAGCATTTT. The encoded protein is CASSESGGKQPQHF.

The DNA for the CDR3 is TGTGCCAGCAGTGAAGGTTCGAACACTGAAGCTTTCTTT. It specifies CASSEGSNTEAFF. The rearrangement joins TRBV2 to TRBJ1-1; D unresolved. Per germline, CDR1 SNHLY and CDR2 FYNNEI. This CDR3 has 13 amino acids. The ends were cut back, 1 base at V and 1 base at J, with 4 bases in the middle.

This chain connects TRBV7-9 to TRBJ1-1; weak D call: TRBD1 (5 bases). This CDR3 is 16 amino acids long. Germline V gene sequence: CDR1 SEHNR, CDR2 FQNEAQ (reference sequence). V lost 5 bases and J 3 bases, leaving 19 bases between the germline ends. For the CDR3, the DNA is TGTGCCAGCAGCCCCGGGACGGCTGGGTCGGACACTGAAGCTTTCTTT. This codes for CASSPGTAGSDTEAFF.

This chain connects TRBV5-1 to TRBJ2-1; 7 positions agree with TRBD1. This CDR3 region has 17 residues. Germline V gene lookup returns CDR1 SGHRS and CDR2 YFSETQ. V dropped 4 bases and J dropped 7; count of bases not matched to a gene: 17. The CDR3 coding sequence is TGCGCCAGCAGCCTCGGGACAGTCCTTTATCGGCGGAATGAGCAGTTCTTC. Its translation: CASSLGTVLYRRNEQFF.

The J gene is TRBJ2-5, the V gene TRBV12-5; the D gene is possibly TRBD2 (6 bases). This CDR3 is 14 amino acids long. V was pared by 7 bases and J by 5 bases, with 17 bases between. Germline V CDR1 and CDR2: LGHNT, FRNRAP. The CDR3 here is CASAPRGAPETQYF. CDR3 coding DNA: TGTGCTAGTGCCCCCCGCGGGGCTCCGGAGACCCAGTACTTC.

The chain is built from TRBV18 and TRBJ2-1; D remains unclear. The CDR3 has 14 residues. Germline V gene lookup returns CDR1 KGHSH and CDR2 LQKENI. V shed 2 bases and J shed 9 bases, with 14 bases lying between them. The CDR3: CASSPKIALTEQFF. In nucleotides, the CDR3 is TGTGCCAGCTCACCAAAAATAGCCCTGACTGAGCAGTTCTTC.

The CDR3 sequence is CASSFPGVYGYTF. CDR3 DNA sequence: TGTGCCAGCAGTTTCCCAGGGGTATATGGCTACACCTTC. This sequence joins TRBV28 and TRBJ1-2, with D tentatively TRBD1 (6 bases). Trimming took off 3 bases at V and 5 bases at J, with 10 bases between the two ends. Germline V gene sequence: CDR1 MDHEN, CDR2 SYDVKM. The CDR3 has 13 residues.

The chain joins TRBV5-1 to TRBJ2-3; maybe TRBD1 (5 bases). V shed 2 bases and J shed 3 bases, with 16 bases lying between them. The germline gives CDR1 SGHRS, CDR2 YFSETQ. The CDR3 has 16 residues. The CDR3 region is CASSFQGGGFTDTQYF. The CDR3 coding sequence is TGCGCCAGCAGCTTTCAGGGTGGCGGTTTTACAGATACGCAGTATTTT.

The V and J genes are TRBV21-1 and TRBJ2-5; the DNA was not used to check the table's D call, TRBD2. TRBV21-1 counts as a pseudogene. This CDR3 has 16 amino acids. CDR3 loop: CASSTSSGGAVETQYF. Here the CDR3 DNA reads TGTGCCAGCAGCACCTCTAGCGGGGGGGCCGTAGAGACCCAGTACTTC.

This clone appeared a few times. This chain links TRBV30 with TRBJ1-1, with a weak D call TRBD1 (5 bases). V was shortened by 4 bases and J by 6 bases, with 18 bases between the two germline ends. The CDR3 is made up of 14 amino acids. CDR1 and CDR2 from the germline V gene are GTSNPN and SVGIG (reference sequence). CDR3 in amino acids: CAWMWKGIFAEAFF. The CDR3 nucleotides are TGTGCCTGGATGTGGAAGGGGATATTTGCTGAAGCTTTCTTT.

The chain uses TRBV7-2 and TRBJ2-3; D might be TRBD2 (5 bases). V was cut by 2 bases and J by 2 bases, with 11 bases left in between. The CDR3 extends over 15 amino acids. Germline V lookup: CDR1 SGHTA, CDR2 FQGNSA. CDR3 bases: TGTGCCAGCAGCTTAAGCGGCCCTCTCACAGATACGCAGTATTTT. Amino acid sequence: CASSLSGPLTDTQYF.

The chain employs TRBV6-5 and TRBJ1-6; D call uncertain. V was pared by 1 base and J by 7 bases, with 8 bases between. CDR1 and CDR2 from the germline V gene are MNHEY and SVGAGI. The CDR3 sequence is 14 residues long. The CDR3 region is CASSYWALNSPLHF. The CDR3 nucleotides read TGTGCCAGCAGTTACTGGGCCTTAAATTCACCCCTCCACTTT.

In its sample, this clone was seen a few times. The chain carries TRBV11-3 and TRBJ2-5, with D tentatively TRBD1 (6 bases). V was pared by 0 bases and J by 6 bases, with 20 bases between. Germline V gene lookup returns CDR1 SGHNT and CDR2 YENEEA. The CDR3 is 17 amino acids. The CDR3 region is CASSLDQLGRGWKTQYF. CDR3 DNA: TGTGCCAGCAGCTTAGATCAATTGGGCAGGGGTTGGAAGACCCAGTACTTC. Drawing the rest from reference TRBV11-3 and TRBJ2-5, the complete variable domain is EAGVVQSPRYKIIEKKQPVAFWCNPISGHNTLYWYLQNLGQGPELLIRYENEEAVDDSQLPKDRFSAERLKGVDSTLKIQPAELGDSAVYLCASSLDQLGRGWKTQYFGPGTRLLVL.

The gene calls are TRBV5-1 and TRBJ2-5, with D perhaps matching TRBD1 (6 bases). This CDR3 spans 14 amino acids. V was trimmed by 4 bases and J by 1 base, leaving 11 bases between them. CDR1 SGHRS and CDR2 YFSETQ come from the germline V gene. Here the CDR3 reads CASSQRTAQETQYF. The CDR3 nucleotides are TGCGCCAGCAGCCAGAGGACAGCCCAAGAGACCCAGTACTTC.

This clone was recorded only once. The rearrangement joins TRBV2 to TRBJ2-1; TRBD2 is a possible D gene (5 bases). In germline, CDR1 is SNHLY, CDR2 FYNNEI. This CDR3 comprises 16 residues. Trimming removed 5 bases from V and 0 bases from J, with 14 bases in between. CDR3 nucleotide sequence: TGTGCCAGCAGTTGGGAATTAGCGACCTCCTACAATGAGCAGTTCTTC. This codes for CASSWELATSYNEQFF.

The gene calls are TRBV5-4 and TRBJ1-2; D ambiguous. The length of the CDR3 is 12 residues. From germline, CDR1 is SGHNT and CDR2 YYREEE (reference sequence). V dropped 8 bases and J dropped 5 bases, with 13 bases sitting between them. The CDR3 reads CASGRFIYGYTF. The DNA of the CDR3 is TGTGCCAGTGGCCGTTTCATTTATGGCTACACCTTC.

This clone has just one count. This chain connects TRBV18 to TRBJ2-2; 7 nucleotides agree with TRBD1. The CDR3 contains 14 residues. Germline trimming cut 6 bases from V and 1 base from J; bases unmatched to any gene: 2. CDR1 is KGHSH and CDR2 is LQKENI in the germline V gene. CDR3: CASSRTGNTGELFF. CDR3 DNA: TGTGCCAGCTCCAGGACAGGGAACACCGGGGAGCTGTTTTTT.

V is TRBV6-7 and J is TRBJ2-7; D call uncertain. TRBV6-7 is treated as an ORF (open reading frame) with a function not yet certain. Trimming pared 10 bases from V and 4 bases from J, leaving 11 bases between. CDR3 length: 11 residues. CDR3 loop: CANSDTYEQYV. CDR3 DNA: TGTGCCAACTCTGACACTTACGAGCAGTACGTC.

CDR3 in DNA: TGTGCCAGCAGCTCACCCCAGGGGGCATGGGAGACCCAGTACTTC. The encoded protein is CASSSPQGAWETQYF. The V and J genes are TRBV5-6 and TRBJ2-5, with 8 positions matching TRBD1. The CDR3 totals 15 residues. Looked up from germline, CDR1 is SGHDT and CDR2 is YYEEEE. After removal of 3 bases from V and 5 bases from J, the junction contained 9 bases not matched to a gene. Looking up the rest from reference TRBV5-6 and TRBJ2-5 gives the full variable domain: DAGVTQSPTHLIKTRGQQVTLRCSPKSGHDTVSWYQQALGQGPQFIFQYYEEEERQRGNFPDRFSGHQFPNYSSELNVNALLLGDSALYLCASSSPQGAWETQYFGPGTRLLVL.

V gene TRBV5-1 combines with J gene TRBJ1-1; TRBD1 aligns across 7 bases. Looked up from germline, CDR1 is SGHRS and CDR2 is YFSETQ. The CDR3 loop spans 14 amino acids. The J segment lost 4 bases and the V segment lost 5 bases, leaving 8 bases of the junction unmatched. The CDR3 coding sequence is TGCGCCAGCAGTACAGGGGTTAGAGCCACTGAAGCTTTCTTT. Encoded protein: CASSTGVRATEAFF.

J is TRBJ2-3 and V is TRBV18; 11 bases map to TRBD2. The CDR3 runs 17 residues. The J segment lost 6 bases and the V segment lost 2 bases, leaving 10 bases of the junction unmatched. Germline CDR1 reads KGHSH; CDR2 reads LQKENI. The CDR3 reads CASSPYASGGPVDTQYF. The CDR3 nucleotides are TGTGCCAGCTCACCATACGCTAGCGGGGGGCCCGTGGATACGCAGTATTTT.

J is TRBJ1-1 and V is TRBV7-9, with D uncertain. CDR1 and CDR2 from the germline V gene are SEHNR and FQNEAQ (reference sequence). V lost 3 bases and J 0 bases, leaving 8 bases between the germline ends. The CDR3 length is 14 residues. DNA of the CDR3: TGTGCCAGCAGCTTCCTCGGCTTGAACACTGAAGCTTTCTTT. Translating it yields CASSFLGLNTEAFF.